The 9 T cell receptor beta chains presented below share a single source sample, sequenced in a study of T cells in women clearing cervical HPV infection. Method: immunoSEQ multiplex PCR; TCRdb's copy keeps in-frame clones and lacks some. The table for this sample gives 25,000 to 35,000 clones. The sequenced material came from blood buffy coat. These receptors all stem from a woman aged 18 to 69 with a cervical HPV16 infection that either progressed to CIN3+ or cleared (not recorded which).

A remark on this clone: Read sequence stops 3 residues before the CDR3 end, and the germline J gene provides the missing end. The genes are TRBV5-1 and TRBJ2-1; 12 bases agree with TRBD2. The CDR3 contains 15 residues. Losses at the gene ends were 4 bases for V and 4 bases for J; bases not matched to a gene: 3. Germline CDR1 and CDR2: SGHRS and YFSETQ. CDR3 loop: CASSVGTSGYNEQFF. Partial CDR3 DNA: TGCGCCAGCAGCGTTGGGACTAGCGGGTACAATGAG.

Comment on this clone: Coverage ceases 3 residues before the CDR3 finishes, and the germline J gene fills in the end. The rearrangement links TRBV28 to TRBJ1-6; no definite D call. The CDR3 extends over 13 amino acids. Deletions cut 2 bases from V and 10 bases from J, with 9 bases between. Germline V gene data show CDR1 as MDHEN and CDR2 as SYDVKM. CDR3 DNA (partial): TGTGCCAGCAGTTTAATTTTTGGCTCACCC. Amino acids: CASSLIFGSP. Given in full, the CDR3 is CASSLIFGSPLHF. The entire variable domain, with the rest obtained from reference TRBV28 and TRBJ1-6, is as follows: DVKVTQSSRYLVKRTGEKVFLECVQDMDHENMFWYRQDPGLGLRLIYFSYDVKMKEKGDIPEGYSVSREKKERFSLILESASTNQTSMYLCASSLIFGSPLHFGNGTRLTVT.

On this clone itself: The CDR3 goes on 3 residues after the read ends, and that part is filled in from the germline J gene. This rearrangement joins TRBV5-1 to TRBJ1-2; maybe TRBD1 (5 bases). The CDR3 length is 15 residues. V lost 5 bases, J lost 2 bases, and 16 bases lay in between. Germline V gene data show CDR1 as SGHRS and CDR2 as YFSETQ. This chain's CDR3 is CASRQADDANYGYTF. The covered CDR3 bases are TGCGCCAGCAGACAGGCAGACGACGCAAACTATGGC.

The CDR3 reads CASSSGTSGYQETQYF. CDR3 bases read: TGTGCCAGCAGCTCCGGGACTAGCGGGTACCAAGAGACC. The V and J genes are TRBV6-2 or TRBV6-3 and TRBJ2-5; 12 bases line up with TRBD2. The observed sequence ends 3 residues before the CDR3 terminus, with the missing tail filled in from the germline J gene. The CDR3 contains 16 residues. J gave up 0 bases and V 6 bases, and 5 bases lay outside the gene matches. Germline V gene sequence: CDR1 MNHEY, CDR2 SVGEGT.

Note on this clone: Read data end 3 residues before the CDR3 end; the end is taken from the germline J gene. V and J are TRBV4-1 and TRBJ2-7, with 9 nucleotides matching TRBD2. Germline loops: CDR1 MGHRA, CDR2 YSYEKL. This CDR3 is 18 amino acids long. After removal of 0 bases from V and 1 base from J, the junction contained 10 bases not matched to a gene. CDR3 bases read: TGCGCCAGCAGCCAAGACGGGCGGGGGGGGCATAAATCCTACGAG. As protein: CASSQDGRGGHKSYE. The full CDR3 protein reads CASSQDGRGGHKSYEQYF.

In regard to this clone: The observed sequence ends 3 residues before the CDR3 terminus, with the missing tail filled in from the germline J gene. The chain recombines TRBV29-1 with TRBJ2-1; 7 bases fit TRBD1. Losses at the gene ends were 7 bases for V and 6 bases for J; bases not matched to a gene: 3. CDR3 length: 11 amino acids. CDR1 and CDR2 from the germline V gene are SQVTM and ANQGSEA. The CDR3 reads CSGDRVNEQFF. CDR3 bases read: TGCAGCGGAGACAGGGTCAATGAG.

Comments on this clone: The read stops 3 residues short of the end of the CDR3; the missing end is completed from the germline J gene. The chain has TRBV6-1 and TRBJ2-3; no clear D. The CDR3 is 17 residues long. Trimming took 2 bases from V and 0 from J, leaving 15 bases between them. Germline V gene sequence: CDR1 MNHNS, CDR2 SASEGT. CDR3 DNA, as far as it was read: TGTGCCAGCAGTGAATCTTGGGCAACCTCTAGCACAGATACG. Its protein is CASSESWATSSTDT. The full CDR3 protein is CASSESWATSSTDTQYF.

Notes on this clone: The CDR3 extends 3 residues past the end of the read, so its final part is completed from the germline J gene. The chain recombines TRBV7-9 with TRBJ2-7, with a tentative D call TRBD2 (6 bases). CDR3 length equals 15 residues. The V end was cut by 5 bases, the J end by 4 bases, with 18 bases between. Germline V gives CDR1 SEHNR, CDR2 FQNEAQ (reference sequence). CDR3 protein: CASSNRDSRGYEQYF. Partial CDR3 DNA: TGTGCCAGCAGCAACCGGGACTCCCGGGGGTACGAG.

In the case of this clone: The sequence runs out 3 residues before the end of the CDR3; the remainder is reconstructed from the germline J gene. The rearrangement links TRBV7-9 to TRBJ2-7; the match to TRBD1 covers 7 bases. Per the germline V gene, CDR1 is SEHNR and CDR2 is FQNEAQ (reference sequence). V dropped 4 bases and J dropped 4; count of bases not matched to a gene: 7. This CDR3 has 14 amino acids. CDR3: CASSYTGVEYEQYF. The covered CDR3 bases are TGTGCCAGCAGCTATACAGGGGTCGAGTACGAG.